This T cell receptor beta chain is drawn from a study of T cell repertoires in cytomegalovirus infection. There are many counts of this clonotype. The CDR3 runs 13 residues. The germline V gene encodes CDR1 MNHNS and CDR2 SASEGT. Trimming stripped 6 bases from V and 5 bases from J, with 14 bases between. TCRdb reprocessed the reads with MiXCR, giving one entry per CDR3 protein. The sample lists 150,000 to 200,000 distinct CDR3 sequences, approximately 9.7% occurring once. The chain carries TRBV6-1 and TRBJ2-7, with D possibly being TRBD1 (6 bases). This TCR was recovered from a human donor in good health (CMV status not recorded). Some clones in this sample may be carry-over from other donors' samples. Material for sequencing was PBMCs. The CDR3 here is CASRADSSHEQYF. In DNA form, the CDR3 reads TGTGCCAGCAGAGCGGACAGTAGCCACGAGCAGTACTTC.